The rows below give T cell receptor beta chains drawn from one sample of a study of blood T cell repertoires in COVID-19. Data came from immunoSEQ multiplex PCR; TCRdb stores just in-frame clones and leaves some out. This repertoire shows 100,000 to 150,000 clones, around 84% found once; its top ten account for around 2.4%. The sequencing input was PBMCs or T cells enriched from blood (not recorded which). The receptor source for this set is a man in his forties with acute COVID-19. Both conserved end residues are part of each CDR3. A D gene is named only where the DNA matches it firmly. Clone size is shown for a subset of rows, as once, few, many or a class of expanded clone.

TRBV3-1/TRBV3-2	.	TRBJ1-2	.	TGTGCCAGCAGCCAAGAATCGAGGGGGGGTGGCTACACCTTC	CASSQESRGGGYTF
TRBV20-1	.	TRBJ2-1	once	TGCAGTGCTAGTCCCTATGAAAATGAGCAGTTCTTC	CSASPYENEQFF
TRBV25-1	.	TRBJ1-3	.	TGTGCCAGCAGTGACTCCAGGGGCGACTCTGGAAACACCATATATTTT	CASSDSRGDSGNTIYF
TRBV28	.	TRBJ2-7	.	TGTGCCAGCAGTTTACGGCAGGTATCCCTCTACGAGCAGTACTTC	CASSLRQVSLYEQYF
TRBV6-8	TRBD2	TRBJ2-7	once	TGTGCCAGCAGCCCCGGGACTAGCGGCACCGACCGAGGGCGGTTCTACGAGCAGTACTTC	CASSPGTSGTDRGRFYEQYF
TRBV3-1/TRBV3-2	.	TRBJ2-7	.	TGTGCCAGCAGCCACCCTCAGGGAGGGGGTTACGAGCAGTACTTC	CASSHPQGGGYEQYF
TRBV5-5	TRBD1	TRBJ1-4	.	TGTGCCAGCAGACCTATACCGGGACAGGGAATTGAGACTAATGAAAAACTGTTTTTT	CASRPIPGQGIETNEKLFF
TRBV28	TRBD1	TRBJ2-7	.	TGTGCCAGCAGTCGCCGGGACAGGGGGTCCTACGAGCAGTACTTC	CASSRRDRGSYEQYF
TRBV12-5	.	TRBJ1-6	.	TGTGCTAGTGGTCCGGGATCACCCCTCCACTTT	CASGPGSPLHF
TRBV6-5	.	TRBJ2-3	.	TGTGCCAGCAGTTCTCAGGGGTGGAAGTATGCTACGCAGTATTTT	CASSSQGWKYATQYF
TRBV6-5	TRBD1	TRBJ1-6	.	TGTGCCAGCACTATGACAGGGTCTGAACCCCTCCACTTT	CASTMTGSEPLHF
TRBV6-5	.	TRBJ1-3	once	TGTGCCAGCAGTTACTCGTCAGTTTTCGGAAACACCATATATTTT	CASSYSSVFGNTIYF
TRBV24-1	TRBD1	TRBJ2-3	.	TGTGCCACCAGTGATAAAACAGGGGCCACAGATACGCAGTATTTT	CATSDKTGATDTQYF
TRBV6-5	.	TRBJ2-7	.	TGTGCCAGCAGTTACGCGACAGGCCCCTACGAGCAGTACTTC	CASSYATGPYEQYF
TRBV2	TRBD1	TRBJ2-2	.	TGTGCCGGGGACAGGGGTAAAGTTACCGGGGAGCTGTTTTTT	CAGDRGKVTGELFF
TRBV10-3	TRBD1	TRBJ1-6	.	TGTGCCATCAGTGATCAGGGACAGCCCGAGGCACCCCTCCACTTT	CAISDQGQPEAPLHF
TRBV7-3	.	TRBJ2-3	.	TGTGCCTCGTCGGGAGGGGGCCCGGCAGATACGCAGTATTTT	CASSGGGPADTQYF
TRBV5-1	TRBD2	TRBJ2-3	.	TGCGCCAGCAGCTCCTTAGCGGGGGGCGGAAAAGATACGCAGTATTTT	CASSSLAGGGKDTQYF
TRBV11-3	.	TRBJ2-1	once	TGTGCCAGCAGCTTAGATCAGGGGAGGGGTGAGCAGTTCTTC	CASSLDQGRGEQFF
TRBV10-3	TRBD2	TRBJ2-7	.	TGTGCCATCAGTGAGTCTCTAGCGGGAGTTTACGAGCAGTACTTC	CAISESLAGVYEQYF
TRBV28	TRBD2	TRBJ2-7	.	TGTGCCAGCAGTCGCTCGGGGGGGGAAACCTACGAGCAGTACTTC	CASSRSGGETYEQYF
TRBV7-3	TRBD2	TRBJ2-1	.	TGTGCCAGCAGCTTAAATACCGGGACTAAGTACAATGAGCAGTTCTTC	CASSLNTGTKYNEQFF
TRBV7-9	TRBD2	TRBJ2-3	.	TGTGCCAGCAGCAAACTAGCGGGGTACACAGATACGCAGTATTTT	CASSKLAGYTDTQYF
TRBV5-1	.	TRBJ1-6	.	TGCGCCAGCAGCTCCGACAGCAGCTCCTATAATTCACCCCTCCACTTT	CASSSDSSSYNSPLHF
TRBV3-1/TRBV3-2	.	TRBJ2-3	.	TGTGCCAGCAGCCAAGAAAGTGGCTTCACAGATACGCAGTATTTT	CASSQESGFTDTQYF
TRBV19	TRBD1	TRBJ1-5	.	TGTGCTAGTGGACAGGGGCAAAGGCAGCCCCAGCATTTT	CASGQGQRQPQHF
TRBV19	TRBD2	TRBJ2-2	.	TGTGCCAGTAGTATAGGGACTAGCGGCGGGGAGCTGTTTTTT	CASSIGTSGGELFF
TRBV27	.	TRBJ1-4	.	TGTGCCAGCTCCCGGGGTCTTAATGAAAAACTGTTTTTT	CASSRGLNEKLFF
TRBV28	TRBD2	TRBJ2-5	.	TGTGCCAGCAGTTTTAGGGCGGGAGGGCCAGAGACCCAGTACTTC	CASSFRAGGPETQYF
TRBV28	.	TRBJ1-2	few	TGTGCCAGCAGTTCCGGGACACGGAACTATGGCTACACCTTC	CASSSGTRNYGYTF
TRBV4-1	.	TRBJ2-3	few	TGCGCCAGCAGCCAAGAGTGGACACCTAGCACAGATACGCAGTATTTT	CASSQEWTPSTDTQYF
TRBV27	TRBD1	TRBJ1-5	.	TGTGCCAGCGGCCCTTCGGGACAGGGTAATCAGCCCCAGCATTTT	CASGPSGQGNQPQHF
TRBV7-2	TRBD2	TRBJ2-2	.	TGTGCCAGCAGCCCCCAGTGGGGGGGGGCCGGGGAGCTGTTTTTT	CASSPQWGGAGELFF
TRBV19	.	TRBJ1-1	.	TGTGCCAGTAGAACCTACGGAGGGAACACTGAAGCTTTCTTT	CASRTYGGNTEAFF
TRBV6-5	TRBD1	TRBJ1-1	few	TGTGCCAGCAGTTACCAGCAACAGGGGTTGAACACTGAAGCTTTCTTT	CASSYQQQGLNTEAFF
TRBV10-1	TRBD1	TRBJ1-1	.	TGCGCCAGCAGTTCGGGACAGGGGGCGCAAACTGAAGCTTTCTTT	CASSSGQGAQTEAFF
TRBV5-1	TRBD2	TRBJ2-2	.	TGCGCCAGCCTGCCCCTAGCGGGAGAGACCGGGGAGCTGTTTTTT	CASLPLAGETGELFF
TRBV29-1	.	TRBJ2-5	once	TGCAGCGTTTTTACAACAGGGTTCGAAAGGGAGACCCAGTACTTC	CSVFTTGFERETQYF
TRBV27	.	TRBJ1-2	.	TGTGCCAGCAGTTTGTCAGCTAACTATGGCTACACCTTC	CASSLSANYGYTF
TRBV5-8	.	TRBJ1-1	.	TGTGCCAGCAGCCAGTCGGGGGTCAGCAAGGACACTGAAGCTTTCTTT	CASSQSGVSKDTEAFF
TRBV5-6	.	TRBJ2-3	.	TGTGCCAGCAGTCTTCCCCCTGAGGGGCAGTATTTT	CASSLPPEGQYF
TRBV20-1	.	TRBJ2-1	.	TGCAGTGCTAGTAATAACAATGAGCAGTTCTTC	CSASNNNEQFF
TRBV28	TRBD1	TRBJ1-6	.	TGTGCCAGCAGCCAGACCGGGACAGGGGGAGGATCACCCCTCCACTTT	CASSQTGTGGGSPLHF
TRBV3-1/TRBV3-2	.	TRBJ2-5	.	TGTGCCAGCAGCCAAGGAGGAGGGACTCAAGAGACCCAGTACTTC	CASSQGGGTQETQYF
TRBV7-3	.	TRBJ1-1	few	TGTGCCAGCAGCTTAATCGGCGGAACTGAAGCTTTCTTT	CASSLIGGTEAFF
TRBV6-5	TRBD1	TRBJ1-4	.	TGTGCCAGCAGGTCTACAGGGGGCAGCAATGAAAAACTGTTTTTT	CASRSTGGSNEKLFF
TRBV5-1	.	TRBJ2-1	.	TGCGCCAGCAGCTTGGATGGTAGCGGTAGCTCCTACAATGAGCAGTTCTTC	CASSLDGSGSSYNEQFF
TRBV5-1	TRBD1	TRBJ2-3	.	TGCGCCAGCAGCCTAACCGGGACAGGCACAGATACGCAGTATTTT	CASSLTGTGTDTQYF